Shown below are 11 T cell receptor beta chains from a single sample sequenced in a study of blood T cell repertoires in COVID-19. The data were produced by immunoSEQ multiplex PCR, yet TCRdb's version contains in-frame clones alone and is incomplete. The sample holds approximately 170,000 clones; 79% are singletons and the top ten take roughly 19%. The source material was PBMCs or T cells enriched from blood (not recorded which). These receptors were obtained from a woman aged 70 to 79 in a cohort exposed to, infected with or recovered from COVID-19 (not recorded which).

The chain is built from TRBV6-6 and TRBJ1-6; tentatively, D is TRBD1 (5 bases). The ends were cut back, 5 bases at V and 6 bases at J, with 14 bases in the middle. CDR1 MNHNY and CDR2 SVGAGI come from the germline V gene (reference sequence). This CDR3 region has 15 residues. In DNA, the CDR3 is TGTGCCAGCAGTCCTTTGACAGCTTCTAATTCACCCCTCCACTTT. This sequence encodes CASSPLTASNSPLHF.

The rearrangement joins TRBV18 to TRBJ1-1; 7 bases map to TRBD1. V lost 4 bases to trimming and J lost 8 bases; unmatched junction nucleotides: 13. The CDR3 covers 15 residues. CDR1 and CDR2 from the germline V gene are KGHSH and LQKENI. For the CDR3, the DNA is TGTGCCAGCTCACGGGGAAGACAGGGATCGTGGGAAGCTTTCTTT. Translating gives CASSRGRQGSWEAFF.

This chain uses TRBV15 with TRBJ1-2, with TRBD1 matching over 7 bases. V lost 1 base, J lost 3 bases, and 5 bases stayed unmatched. Looked up from germline, CDR1 is LNHNV and CDR2 is YYDKDF (reference sequence). The CDR3 has 15 amino acids. CDR3 protein: CATSRGGQRYYGYTF. Here the CDR3 DNA reads TGTGCCACCAGCAGAGGGGGACAGCGCTACTATGGCTACACCTTC.

The CDR3 spells CASSPRGGAGYEQYF. The CDR3 DNA reads as TGTGCCAGCAGTCCCCGAGGGGGGGCAGGGTACGAGCAGTACTTC. The chain has TRBV27 and TRBJ2-7; a weak D match, TRBD2 (7 bases). Deletions cut 5 bases from V and 4 bases from J, with 18 bases between. CDR3 length: 15 amino acids. Germline CDR1 and CDR2: MNHEY and SMNVEV (reference sequence).

The chain links TRBV6-2 or TRBV6-3 to TRBJ1-1; 10 nucleotides match TRBD1. With 4 bases clipped from V and 6 bases from J, the junction kept 8 bases outside the gene matches. CDR3 length: 15 amino acids. Germline loops: CDR1 MNHEY, CDR2 SVGEGT. Here the CDR3 reads CASSSAGTGEAEAFF. CDR3 nucleotide sequence: TGTGCCAGCAGTTCCGCGGGGACAGGGGAGGCTGAAGCTTTCTTT.

The V call is TRBV30, the J call TRBJ1-2; 8 bases match TRBD1. The V segment lost 2 bases and the J segment 11 bases; nucleotides outside the gene matches: 13. Germline CDR1 reads GTSNPN; CDR2 reads SVGIG (reference sequence). The CDR3 loop spans 14 amino acids. For the CDR3, the DNA is TGTGCCTGGAGTCGTAAGGGGGACAGGTTTGGGTACACCTTC. It is translated as CAWSRKGDRFGYTF. The full variable domain, in which reference TRBV30 and TRBJ1-2 provide the parts outside the CDR3, is SQTIHQWPATLVQPVGSPLSLECTVEGTSNPNLYWYRQAAGRGLQLLFYSVGIGQISSEVPQNLSASRPQDRQFILSSKKLLLSDSGFYLCAWSRKGDRFGYTFGSGTRLTVV.

The chain carries TRBV2 and TRBJ2-7, with D possibly being TRBD2 (6 bases). The CDR3 has 11 amino acids. CDR1 is SNHLY and CDR2 is FYNNEI in the germline V gene. V was pared by 5 bases and J by 6 bases, with 8 bases between. The DNA for the CDR3 is TGTGCCAGCAGTTATAGCGGCGAGCAGTACTTC. Encoded protein: CASSYSGEQYF.

The chain carries TRBV28 and TRBJ2-1; the match to TRBD2 covers 12 bases. Unmatched junction bases numbered 11, after V lost 6 bases and J lost 5 bases. Germline-derived CDR1 and CDR2 are MDHEN and SYDVKM. The CDR3 contains 17 residues. Written as DNA, the CDR3 is TGTGCCAGCAGGCCGCCGGGACTAGCGGGTCACGACAATGAGCAGTTCTTC. This encodes CASRPPGLAGHDNEQFF.

This chain uses TRBV5-1 with TRBJ2-7; 9 nucleotides line up with TRBD1. CDR3 length: 15 amino acids. Germline V lookup: CDR1 SGHRS, CDR2 YFSETQ. V dropped 3 bases and J dropped 2; count of bases not matched to a gene: 6. The CDR3 bases are TGCGCCAGCAGCTGGGGGGGACAGGGAACCTACGAGCAGTACTTC. Its translation: CASSWGGQGTYEQYF.

The V gene is TRBV6-2 or TRBV6-3, the J gene TRBJ2-7; 8 nucleotides match TRBD2. The V gene end was trimmed by 2 bases and the J gene end by 2 bases; junction bases not matched to a gene: 17. Germline assignment: CDR1 MNHEY and CDR2 SVGEGT. The CDR3 has 19 residues. The CDR3 reads CASSYALAGKERVTYEQYF. The CDR3 bases are TGTGCCAGCAGTTACGCGCTAGCGGGTAAAGAACGTGTCACCTACGAGCAGTACTTC.

This chain connects TRBV15 to TRBJ2-3; 13 nucleotides align to TRBD2. Germline CDR1 is LNHNV and CDR2 is YYDKDF (reference sequence). The J segment lost 2 bases and the V segment lost 5 bases, leaving 4 bases of the junction unmatched. This CDR3 spans 16 amino acids. The CDR3 region is CATSAGLAGVTDTQYF. CDR3 nucleotide sequence: TGTGCCACCAGCGCTGGACTAGCGGGAGTCACAGATACGCAGTATTTT.